A selection of T cell receptor beta chains follows, all from one sample in a study of blood T cell repertoires in COVID-19. TCRdb keeps only in-frame clones here, not all; method: immunoSEQ multiplex PCR. The table lists approximately 100,000 clones, 70% to 90% of them singletons, with approximately 10% in the top ten. The specimen sequenced was peripheral blood. Receptor source: a woman aged 25 to 39 with acute or convalescent COVID-19. CDR3s include the opening cysteine and the closing phenylalanine or tryptophan. The D gene is left open where the match is weak. Expanded clones get a size class; other rows say once, few or many, or leave the size out.

clone size,V gene,D gene,J gene,CDR3 DNA,CDR3 protein
once,TRBV7-3,TRBD2,TRBJ2-2,TGTGCCAGCAGCCTCCTAGCGGGGGGTGGAGAGACCGGGGAGCTGTTTTTT,CASSLLAGGGETGELFF
-,TRBV6-5,-,TRBJ1-1,TGTGCCAGCAGTTACTCGATAGTCTCCGGAGGGACTGAAGCTTTCTTT,CASSYSIVSGGTEAFF
once,TRBV2,TRBD1,TRBJ1-6,TGTGCCAGCAGACCGACAGGGCCGAATTCACCCCTCCACTTT,CASRPTGPNSPLHF
-,TRBV5-1,TRBD1,TRBJ1-6,TGCGCCAGCAGCTATGACAGGGCCTATTCACCCCTCCACTTT,CASSYDRAYSPLHF
-,TRBV14,TRBD1,TRBJ2-6,TGTGCCAGCAGCCTACTACCGGGACAGGGGGCTTCTGGGGCCAACGTCCTGACTTTC,CASSLLPGQGASGANVLTF
-,TRBV5-8,-,TRBJ1-4,TGTGCCAGCAGCTTGGTCGGAGGAGAGGGCGAAAAACTGTTTTTT,CASSLVGGEGEKLFF
many,TRBV11-3,-,TRBJ2-7,TGTGCCAGCAGCCAATCAGCCTACGAGCAGTACTTC,CASSQSAYEQYF
-,TRBV6-1,-,TRBJ1-2,TGTGCCAGCAGTGAAACAGGTTTGGTTGGCTACACCTTC,CASSETGLVGYTF
-,TRBV4-1,-,TRBJ1-4,TGCGCCAGCAGCCAAGATCTTGACAGGATTAATGAAAAACTGTTTTTT,CASSQDLDRINEKLFF
-,TRBV5-1,TRBD2,TRBJ2-3,TGCGCCAGCAGCTGGACTAGCGGGGAGGTTACGGATACGCAGTATTTT,CASSWTSGEVTDTQYF
-,TRBV19,-,TRBJ2-7,TGTGCCAGTAGTATTTTTCCCACTGACAGCTACGAGCAGTACTTC,CASSIFPTDSYEQYF
-,TRBV6-5,-,TRBJ2-4,TGTGCCAGCAGTCCAGGGGGGGCCAAAAACATTCAGTACTTC,CASSPGGAKNIQYF
-,TRBV10-3,-,TRBJ2-2,TGTGCCATCAGTGGAGCGGAGGCCACCGGGGAGCTGTTTTTT,CAISGAEATGELFF
-,TRBV4-1,TRBD1,TRBJ1-3,TGCGCCAGCAGCTACGACAGGGTAATGGACACCATATATTTT,CASSYDRVMDTIYF
few,TRBV15,-,TRBJ1-3,TGTGCCACCAGCAGACTCTTAGCCGACTCTGGAAACACCATATATTTT,CATSRLLADSGNTIYF
-,TRBV18,-,TRBJ2-2,TGTGCCAGCTCACCCGCCGGACAGAACACCGGGGAGCTGTTTTTT,CASSPAGQNTGELFF
-,TRBV5-6,TRBD1,TRBJ1-6,TGTGCCAGCAGCTCCAACAGGGGCAGGTCCTATAATTCACCCCTCCACTTT,CASSSNRGRSYNSPLHF
-,TRBV9,-,TRBJ1-6,TGTGCCAGCAGCGTGAGTCAAGTTGAATCACCCCTCCACTTT,CASSVSQVESPLHF
-,TRBV19,-,TRBJ2-1,TGTGCCAGTAGTAAGGGCGGGGGCCGATCCTACAATGAGCAGTTCTTC,CASSKGGGRSYNEQFF
-,TRBV29-1,TRBD2,TRBJ2-7,TGCAGCGTTGAAGAGTCTAGCGGGGGGAACTACGAGCAGTACTTC,CSVEESSGGNYEQYF
-,TRBV7-6,-,TRBJ1-4,TGTGCCAGCAGCCGACTGACAGGAGATGAAAAACTGTTTTTT,CASSRLTGDEKLFF
-,TRBV6-5,-,TRBJ1-1,TGTGCCAGCGGAACTCAGCGGAACACTGAAGCTTTCTTT,CASGTQRNTEAFF
once,TRBV7-8,TRBD1,TRBJ1-2,TGTGCCAGCAGCCTTTCCCGGGACAGCTATGGCTACACCTTC,CASSLSRDSYGYTF
-,TRBV7-8,-,TRBJ1-1,TGTGCCAGCAGCTTAGCGTCAGGTCCCATGAACACTGAAGCTTTCTTT,CASSLASGPMNTEAFF
-,TRBV10-3,-,TRBJ1-2,TGTGCCATCAAGGAGGGATCGTCTAACTATGGCTACACCTTC,CAIKEGSSNYGYTF
once,TRBV7-2,-,TRBJ2-6,TGTGCCAGCAGCGACTTACAAGGGGCCCTCTTTGGGGCCAACGTCCTGACTTTC,CASSDLQGALFGANVLTF
-,TRBV5-1,TRBD2,TRBJ2-3,TGCGCCAGCAGCGGCGGGGGGGCAAAAGATACGCAGTATTTT,CASSGGGAKDTQYF
once,TRBV13,TRBD1,TRBJ2-1,TGTGCCAGCAGCCCTGGACAGGGACCCTACAATGAGCAGTTCTTC,CASSPGQGPYNEQFF
-,TRBV7-2,TRBD1,TRBJ1-6,TGTGCCAGCAGCTTATTGGCAGGGGGGTCACCCCTCCACTTT,CASSLLAGGSPLHF
-,TRBV5-1,TRBD2,TRBJ2-5,TGCGCCAGCAGCTTGGAGGGAGGGGTCCAAGAGACCCAGTACTTC,CASSLEGGVQETQYF
-,TRBV9,TRBD1,TRBJ2-2,TGTGCCAGCAGCGCGCCGGGACAGGGGTCCACCGGGGAGCTGTTTTTT,CASSAPGQGSTGELFF
-,TRBV5-8,TRBD1,TRBJ1-6,TGTGCCAGCATCAGGGGGAGCTCCTATAATTCACCCCTCCACTTT,CASIRGSSYNSPLHF
-,TRBV4-2,TRBD1,TRBJ1-1,TGTGCCAGCAGCCACACAGGGGTGAACACTGAAGCTTTCTTT,CASSHTGVNTEAFF
-,TRBV7-3,-,TRBJ2-1,TGTGCCAGCAGCTTATGGGCAGGGCGGGATAATGAGCAGTTCTTC,CASSLWAGRDNEQFF
-,TRBV6-5,TRBD2,TRBJ2-7,TGTGCCAGCAGTCGACTAGCGGGGGGAATTTACGAGCAGTACTTC,CASSRLAGGIYEQYF
few,TRBV11-2,-,TRBJ1-3,TGTGCCAGCAGGCCAGGCGCAGGGACAATGACTGGAAACACCATATATTTT,CASRPGAGTMTGNTIYF
-,TRBV4-2,-,TRBJ2-1,TGTGCCAGCAGCCAAGTAAGCCAGGGGAGGGGTGAGCAGTTCTTC,CASSQVSQGRGEQFF